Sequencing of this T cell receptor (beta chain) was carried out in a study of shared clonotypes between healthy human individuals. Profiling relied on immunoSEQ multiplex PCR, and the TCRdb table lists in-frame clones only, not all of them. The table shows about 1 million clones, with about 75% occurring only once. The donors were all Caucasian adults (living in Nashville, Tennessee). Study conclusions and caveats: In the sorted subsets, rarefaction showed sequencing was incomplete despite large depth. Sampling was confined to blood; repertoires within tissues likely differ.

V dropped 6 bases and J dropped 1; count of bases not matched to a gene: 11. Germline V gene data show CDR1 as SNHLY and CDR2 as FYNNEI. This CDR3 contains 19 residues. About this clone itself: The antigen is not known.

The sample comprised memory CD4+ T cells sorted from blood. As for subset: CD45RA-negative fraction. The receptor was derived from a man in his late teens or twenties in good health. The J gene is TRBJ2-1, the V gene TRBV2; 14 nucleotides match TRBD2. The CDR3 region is CASSPRRTSGGKSYNEQFF. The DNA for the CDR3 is TGTGCCAGCAGCCCTAGGAGGACTAGCGGGGGGAAATCCTACAATGAGCAGTTCTTC.